What follows describes a single T cell receptor (beta chain). Its matching antigen is unknown. PCR used 60 Vbeta primers and 13 Jbeta primers. Sequencing was performed with immunoSEQ multiplex PCR; in TCRdb, only in-frame clones are kept and a portion is missing. Among approximately 110,000 clones listed, roughly four fifths were seen once. This specimen comes from a study of cytomegalovirus exposure and HLA in healthy donors. Study-wide findings and caveats: Altogether, about 160 TCR beta chains were recorded as cytomegalovirus-associated. Per a prior analysis, the majority of TCR beta V segments were productive roughly 87% or roughly 30% of the time. More clonal expansion characterized HLA-associated TCR beta chains than equally common others in a later analysis.

The J segment lost 5 bases and the V segment lost 4 bases, leaving 17 bases of the junction unmatched. The CDR3 is 17 amino acids. Germline V lookup: CDR1 SGHRS, CDR2 YFSETQ. In nominal health when sampled, donors likely had unrecorded immune exposures nonetheless. This TCR was sampled from a woman in her 50s in good health and CMV-seropositive. Sequences were obtained from PBMCs. This chain uses TRBV5-1 with TRBJ2-7; 8 nucleotides line up with TRBD2. The CDR3 is CASSLTPPGAGGHEQYF. CDR3 nucleotide sequence: TGCGCCAGCAGCCTAACCCCACCGGGGGCGGGGGGCCACGAGCAGTACTTC.